This T cell receptor beta chain was obtained from a study of control samples from healthy donors and cancer patients. Sequencing was performed with immunoSEQ multiplex PCR; in TCRdb, only in-frame clones are kept and a portion is missing. The sample records about 120,000 clones, about 92% being singletons. V gave up 2 bases and J gave up 4 bases, with 11 bases separating them. This CDR3 contains 14 residues. CDR1 is LGHNA, CDR2 YNFKEQ, per germline. Sample: PBMCs. V is TRBV4-2 and J is TRBJ1-2; D gene ambiguous. This TCR derives from a man aged 50 to 59 with head and neck cancer. CDR3 nucleotide sequence: TGTGCCAGCAGCCAACCCGGAGGGTTCTATGGCTACACCTTC. Translation gives CASSQPGGFYGYTF.